The 4 T cell receptor beta chains below were found in one sample sequenced in a study of PD-L1 blockade in urothelial cancer. Time point denoted: pretreatment peripheral blood. TCRdb keeps only in-frame clones here, not all; method: immunoSEQ multiplex PCR. The table lists 70,000 to 85,000 clones, 85% to 90% of them singletons. Source: PBMCs, taken around atezolizumab (anti-PD-L1) treatment. Source of these receptors: a man in his sixties or seventies with urothelial cancer.

This clone has only one observation. This chain joins TRBV6-4 and TRBJ2-2, with 8 bases identical to TRBD1. This CDR3 is built from 14 residues. CDR1 is MRHNA, CDR2 SNTAGT, per germline. The junction had 3 bases not matched to a gene; V was cut back by 5 bases and J by 4 bases. This chain's CDR3 is CASSNTGGTGELFF. CDR3 DNA: TGTGCCAGCAGTAATACAGGGGGCACCGGGGAGCTGTTTTTT.

The chain links TRBV5-4 to TRBJ2-7; 7 bases match TRBD2. Germline V gene lookup returns CDR1 SGHNT and CDR2 YYREEE (reference sequence). Trimming took 4 bases from V and 6 from J; bases not matched to a gene: 7. The CDR3 is made up of 13 amino acids. The CDR3 here is CASSPGRGGEQYF. The DNA for the CDR3 is TGTGCCAGCAGCCCAGGGAGGGGAGGCGAGCAGTACTTC.

This rearrangement joins TRBV5-1 to TRBJ2-2; D remains ambiguous. Trimming cost V 5 bases and J 2 bases, with 10 bases left between them. The CDR3 extends over 14 amino acids. Germline V CDR1 and CDR2: SGHRS, YFSETQ. The CDR3 is CASRNSFNTGELFF. DNA of the CDR3: TGCGCCAGCAGAAACAGCTTCAACACCGGGGAGCTGTTTTTT.

This clone was observed a single time. V and J are TRBV7-2 and TRBJ2-5, with 12 nucleotides matching TRBD2. Losses at the gene ends were 5 bases for V and 5 bases for J; bases not matched to a gene: 6. In germline, CDR1 is SGHTA, CDR2 FQGNSA. CDR3 size: 15 residues. CDR3 coding DNA: TGTGCCAGCAGCGCCAGACTAGCGGGAGTGGAGACCCAGTACTTC. Protein product: CASSARLAGVETQYF.